Below are 13 T cell receptor beta chains sequenced from a single sample in a study of blood T cells in healthy people across ages. Sample-barcoded 5' priming and a J-beta primer mix drove a second PCR of roughly 7 to 11 cycles. Each CDR3 protein gets one entry after TCRdb re-called the 5' RACE reads with MiXCR. The sample has about 840,000 distinct CDR3 sequences, 25% to 30% seen once. This same sample was also part of a study on T cells of mothers and their children.

Sample: blood. These TCRs come from a woman in her thirties or forties in good health.

At least ten counts were recorded for this clonotype. The chain combines TRBV6-5 with TRBJ2-5; no firm D call. V was shortened by 0 bases and J by 2 bases, with 10 bases between the two germline ends. CDR1 is MNHEY, CDR2 SVGAGI, per germline. The CDR3 consists of 15 residues. The CDR3 DNA is TGTGCCAGCAGTTACTCGTTTGCAGCTCAAGAGACCCAGTACTTC. Protein product: CASSYSFAAQETQYF.

V and J are TRBV29-1 and TRBJ1-1; the D is unclear. This CDR3 has 13 amino acids. Between the trimmed V and J ends, which lost 4 bases and 0 bases, there was a span of 9 bases. Germline values: CDR1 SQVTM, CDR2 ANQGSEA. The CDR3 region has the DNA TGCAGCGTTGTAGGATCCTTGAACACTGAAGCTTTCTTT. It is translated as CSVVGSLNTEAFF.

As concerns this clonotype: A read error may produce the germline difference seen at one junction end. The V and J genes are TRBV29-1 and TRBJ1-4; D is uncertain. The V gene's germline CDR1 is SQVTM and CDR2 ANQGSEA. The CDR3 sequence is 17 residues long. The CDR3 sequence: CSVVIPSRGPTNEKRFF. In DNA form, the CDR3 reads TGCAGCGTTGTTATCCCATCCCGAGGGCCAACTAATGAAAAACGGTTTTTT.

This clonotype showed up just a few times. The V gene is TRBV24-1, the J gene TRBJ2-1, with TRBD2 identical over 12 bases. Trimming at V came to 1 base and at J to 8 bases, leaving 5 bases not matched to a gene. From germline, CDR1 is KGHDR and CDR2 SFDVKD. The CDR3 covers 16 residues. The CDR3, as DNA: TGTGCCACCAGTGATTTCGGACTAGCGGGGTACCATGAGCAGTTCTTC. Translation: CATSDFGLAGYHEQFF.

The chain is built from TRBV7-2 and TRBJ2-1; TRBD2 matches at 8 bases. Germline V gene sequence: CDR1 SGHTA, CDR2 FQGNSA. The CDR3 length is 16 residues. V shed 4 bases, J shed 8 bases, and the junction held 13 bases outside the gene matches. The CDR3 region is CASSWPTSGGMYEQFF. CDR3 nucleotides: TGTGCCAGCAGCTGGCCCACGAGCGGGGGAATGTATGAGCAGTTCTTC.

This rearrangement joins TRBV7-2 to TRBJ2-5, with 10 bases identical to TRBD1. Germline V gives CDR1 SGHTA, CDR2 FQGNSA. This CDR3 contains 17 residues. Trimming cost V 1 base and J 13 bases; bases outside gene matches: 18. The CDR3 sequence: CASSLGTGGARTNLPYF. The CDR3 nucleotides are TGTGCCAGCAGCTTAGGGACAGGGGGGGCCCGAACCAACCTTCCGTACTTC.

This clonotype was seen at least ten times. V usage is TRBV27 and J usage is TRBJ2-7, with D uncertain. V was shortened by 0 bases and J by 4 bases, with 7 bases between the two germline ends. The CDR3 runs 13 residues. Germline V gives CDR1 MNHEY, CDR2 SMNVEV (reference sequence). In DNA, the CDR3 is TGTGCCAGCAGTTTATCAATTTTATACGAGCAGTACTTC. Amino acid sequence: CASSLSILYEQYF.

The chain uses TRBV20-1 and TRBJ1-2; 12 bases are a match to TRBD1. CDR3 size: 17 residues. Germline V gene lookup returns CDR1 DFQATT and CDR2 SNEGSKA (reference sequence). J gave up 3 bases and V 0 bases, and 8 bases lay outside the gene matches. The CDR3, as DNA: TGCAGTGCTAGAGATTGGGGGACAGGGGGCAGGGACTATGGCTACACCTTC. Its protein product is CSARDWGTGGRDYGYTF.

This clonotype was seen at least ten times. The V gene is TRBV6-5, the J gene TRBJ2-7; no clear D gene. V dropped 4 bases and J dropped 1 base, with 11 bases sitting between them. This CDR3 has 14 amino acids. The germline V gene has CDR1 MNHEY and CDR2 SVGAGI. CDR3 DNA: TGTGCCAGCAGTTTAGAACGACGGTCCTACGAGCAGTACTTC. Translated: CASSLERRSYEQYF.

This chain uses TRBV2 with TRBJ1-4; no definite D call. Germline V gene lookup returns CDR1 SNHLY and CDR2 FYNNEI. There are 11 residues in the CDR3. The ends were cut back, 3 bases at V and 8 bases at J, with 4 bases in the middle. The CDR3 here is CASSDWEKLFF. CDR3 nucleotides: TGTGCCAGCAGTGATTGGGAAAAACTGTTTTTT.

This clonotype was recorded a few times. CDR3 residues: CASSRPGQRETQYF. The CDR3 DNA is TGTGCCAGCAGCCGACCGGGACAGCGAGAGACCCAGTACTTC. This chain uses TRBV7-8 with TRBJ2-5, with TRBD1 matching over 7 bases. CDR3 length equals 14 residues. Germline loops: CDR1 SGHVS, CDR2 FQNEAQ. V was pared by 5 bases and J by 4 bases, with 7 bases of the junction left unmatched.

This clonotype was detected ten times or more. The chain employs TRBV7-9 and TRBJ2-5; TRBD1 or TRBD2 may be the D gene (7 bases each). V lost 6 bases and J lost 2, with 13 bases in between. CDR3 length: 14 amino acids. Germline V gene sequence: CDR1 SEHNR, CDR2 FQNEAQ (reference sequence). The CDR3: CASSGRGPQETQYF. CDR3 nucleotides: TGTGCCAGCAGTGGGAGGGGGCCGCAAGAGACCCAGTACTTC. The variable domain in full, with the rest retrieved from reference TRBV7-9 and TRBJ2-5, is DTGVSQNPRHKITKRGQNVTFRCDPISEHNRLYWYRQTLGQGPEFLTYFQNEAQLEKSRLLSDRFSAERPKGSFSTLEIQRTEQGDSAMYLCASSGRGPQETQYFGPGTRLLVL.

The chain couples TRBV11-2 to TRBJ2-5; 10 nucleotides match TRBD1. Trimming took 5 bases from V and 7 from J; bases not matched to a gene: 10. CDR1 and CDR2 from the germline V gene are SGHAT and FQNNGV. The CDR3 is 15 amino acids. In DNA form, the CDR3 reads TGTGCCAGCAGCCCAAGACAGGGGGCGCAGGGGACCCAGTACTTC. This sequence encodes CASSPRQGAQGTQYF.